The clone carrying this T cell receptor (beta chain) was observed a single time. The record originates from a study of blood T cell repertoires in COVID-19. Study information: The samples span acute and convalescent COVID-19 from the United States, Italy and Spain.

Per the original data handling: Counts of nucleated cells, estimated from reference gene primer amplification, were obtained. Profiling relied on immunoSEQ multiplex PCR, and the TCRdb table lists in-frame clones only, not all of them. The DNA was the basis for D and trimming; V, J and clone size are from that table. This table has some 290,000 clones, 90% appearing once. The CDR3 is 13 residues long. Trimming removed 0 bases at V and 4 bases at J, with 3 bases between. Germline CDR1 is KGHSH and CDR2 is LQKENI. The TCR sequence derives from a woman aged 25-40 years with COVID-19, enrolled during active disease. This chain connects TRBV18 to TRBJ1-4; no clear D gene. Specimen: peripheral blood. CDR3 in DNA: TGTGCCAGCTCACCACCTCATAATGAAAAACTGTTTTTT. Encoded protein: CASSPPHNEKLFF.